This TCR beta chain was sequenced in a study of vaccination effects on CD4 cells after COVID-19. At the level of the study: Specimens were obtained from a couple of convalescent patients 16 days and one week prior to vaccination.

Sequenced by immunoSEQ multiplex PCR; TCRdb stores in-frame clones only, minus some. The table lists tens of thousands of clones, 73% of them singletons. With the ViraFEST assay, the study expanded antigen-specific CD4+ T cells using viral peptide pools, then sequenced them. CD4+ T cell isolation took place after 10 days of culture. Documented for the person is a PCR-confirmed SARS-CoV-2 infection occurring between March and December 2020. Days 3 and 7 were when half the medium was replaced with IL-2 medium. V trimming: 5 bases; J trimming: 3 bases; junction bases outside the gene matches: 8. The CDR3 contains 16 residues. Germline V gives CDR1 KGHSH, CDR2 LQKENI. Remarks on this clone: Antigen: not known.

This sequence originates from a human donor who had a prior SARS-CoV-2 infection. The V call is TRBV18, the J call TRBJ2-2, with 8 bases fitting TRBD2. This material consisted of CD4+ T cells from PBMCs cultured with a peptide pool, taken before COVID-19 vaccination. CDR3 nucleotides: TGTGCCAGCTCAACTTCGGGGGGGCAGGACACCGGGGAGCTGTTTTTT. It translates to CASSTSGGQDTGELFF.